This T cell receptor beta chain was sequenced during a study of T cell changes during pregnancy in multiple sclerosis. The method was immunoSEQ multiplex PCR; TCRdb's version includes in-frame clones alone and lacks a portion of them. The sample has 70,000 to 95,000 clones, 85% to 95% seen once; the top ten hold approximately 4.7%. The sequencing used peripheral blood, collected in the first trimester of pregnancy. The TCR comes from a female donor with multiple sclerosis, enrolled in a pregnancy study.

DNA of the CDR3: TGTGCCAGCAGCTCGGGACAGATGAACACTGAAGCTTTCTTT. This sequence encodes CASSSGQMNTEAFF. The chain has TRBV5-4 and TRBJ1-1; TRBD1 aligns across 7 bases. V shed 3 bases and J 0 bases; nucleotides not matched to a gene: 2. The CDR3 has 14 residues. Germline loops: CDR1 SGHNT, CDR2 YYREEE (reference sequence).